This T cell receptor beta chain was profiled in a study of blood T cell repertoires in COVID-19. Across the study: The study drew acute and convalescent COVID-19 samples from the United States, Italy and Spain. PBMCs, B-cell-depleted T cells, or T cells were the source of the cDNA or gDNA that made up the material.

CDR1 and CDR2 (germline): SGHKS, YYEKEE (reference sequence). V was shortened by 0 bases and J by 7 bases, with 10 bases between the two germline ends. This CDR3 has 13 residues. Original data processing: Reference gene primers were amplified, and this amplification served to estimate nucleated cell counts. Produced via immunoSEQ multiplex PCR; TCRdb's table is partial and in-frame only. The V and J calls and clone size are taken from that table; D and trimming were inferred from the DNA. The sample includes about 87,000 clones, less than 80% of them seen just once. The sample consisted of peripheral blood. This clonotype was obtained from a woman aged 45 to 65 with acute or convalescent COVID-19. The genes are TRBV5-5 and TRBJ1-2; no clear D. In DNA, the CDR3 is TGTGCCAGCAGCTTGGCCTGGGAGGTTGGCTACACCTTC. Its translation is CASSLAWEVGYTF.